The 21 T cell receptor beta chains listed next were all sequenced from one sample in a study of blood T cells in healthy people across ages. A second PCR, run for about 6 to 12 cycles, used a sample-barcoded 5' primer plus a J-beta primer mix. TCRdb processed the 5' RACE reads anew with MiXCR; each CDR3 protein has one entry. The sample includes 1.5 million to 2 million distinct CDR3 sequences, roughly 27% of them seen just once. Input material: blood. These receptors originate from a woman aged 25 to 39 in good health.

This clonotype was observed a handful of times. The chain recombines TRBV7-2 with TRBJ1-2; 8 bases map to TRBD1. The CDR3 runs to 16 residues. The V segment lost 9 bases and the J segment 3 bases; nucleotides outside the gene matches: 15. CDR1 and CDR2 (germline): SGHTA, FQGNSA. The CDR3 loop reads CASSMGQAIGDYGYTF. CDR3 bases: TGTGCCAGTAGCATGGGACAGGCGATAGGGGACTATGGCTACACCTTC.

The rearrangement uses TRBV15 and TRBJ1-1, with D possibly matching TRBD1 (6 bases). Trimming left V 3 bases short and J 7 bases short, with 12 bases between. The CDR3 is made up of 13 amino acids. The germline V gene encodes CDR1 LNHNV and CDR2 YYDKDF (reference sequence). The CDR3 DNA follows: TGTGCCACCAGCAGGCGAGGGGGTTTTGAAGCTTTCTTT. The encoded protein is CATSRRGGFEAFF.

The V and J genes are TRBV7-9 and TRBJ1-2, with D unresolved. CDR3 size: 14 residues. Trimming took 4 bases from V and 8 from J, leaving 17 bases between them. Per germline, CDR1 SEHNR and CDR2 FQNEAQ (reference sequence). The DNA for the CDR3 is TGTGCCAGCAGCTCCCAAGGCCGTCTATTAGGCTACACCTTC. It yields the protein CASSSQGRLLGYTF. The entire variable domain, with the rest obtained from reference TRBV7-9 and TRBJ1-2, is as follows: DTGVSQNPRHKITKRGQNVTFRCDPISEHNRLYWYRQTLGQGPEFLTYFQNEAQLEKSRLLSDRFSAERPKGSFSTLEIQRTEQGDSAMYLCASSSQGRLLGYTFGSGTRLTVV.

The rearrangement uses TRBV28 and TRBJ2-1; 10 bases agree with TRBD2. Trimming cost V 7 bases and J 6 bases; bases outside gene matches: 6. Germline values: CDR1 MDHEN, CDR2 SYDVKM. This CDR3 is 14 amino acids long. CDR3 nucleotides: TGTGCCAGCACGGTAGCGGGGGGCCCCAATGAGCAGTTCTTC. Translated, it gives CASTVAGGPNEQFF.

This clonotype turned up a few times. This chain joins TRBV7-9 and TRBJ2-5, with 7 bases fitting TRBD2. J gave up 5 bases and V 5 bases, and 8 bases lay outside the gene matches. The CDR3 is made up of 14 amino acids. Looked up from germline, CDR1 is SEHNR and CDR2 is FQNEAQ (reference sequence). CDR3 protein: CASSQSGGLETQYF. For the CDR3, the DNA is TGTGCCAGCAGCCAGTCGGGGGGTCTGGAGACCCAGTACTTC. The complete variable domain, with remaining parts taken from reference TRBV7-9 and TRBJ2-5, reads DTGVSQNPRHKITKRGQNVTFRCDPISEHNRLYWYRQTLGQGPEFLTYFQNEAQLEKSRLLSDRFSAERPKGSFSTLEIQRTEQGDSAMYLCASSQSGGLETQYFGPGTRLLVL.

In this sample, this clonotype turned up many times. The chain links TRBV29-1 to TRBJ1-2; D is undetermined. V lost 4 bases, J lost 5 bases, and 14 bases lay in between. The CDR3 sequence is 13 residues long. CDR1 and CDR2 from the germline V gene are SQVTM and ANQGSEA. CDR3 bases: TGCAGCGTTGGTAGCGCAGCCCGGTATGGCTACACCTTC. Its protein product is CSVGSAARYGYTF. The whole variable domain, remainder taken from reference TRBV29-1 and TRBJ1-2, is SAVISQKPSRDICQRGTSLTIQCQVDSQVTMMFWYRQQPGQSLTLIATANQGSEATYESGFVIDKFPISRPNLTFSTLTVSNMSPEDSSIYLCSVGSAARYGYTFGSGTRLTVV.

This clonotype has more than one count but fewer than ten. The rearrangement links TRBV5-1 to TRBJ2-3; the D gene is possibly TRBD1 (6 bases). This CDR3 region has 14 residues. CDR1 is SGHRS, CDR2 YFSETQ, per germline. V was trimmed by 2 bases and J by 4 bases, leaving 11 bases between them. In DNA form, the CDR3 reads TGCGCCAGCAGCTTATACAGGGTTGCAGATACGCAGTATTTT. It specifies CASSLYRVADTQYF.

The J gene is TRBJ2-2, the V gene TRBV7-2, with a weak D call TRBD1 (6 bases). This CDR3 comprises 18 residues. CDR1 SGHTA and CDR2 FQGNSA come from the germline V gene. Trimming took 1 base from V and 4 from J, leaving 19 bases between them. CDR3 coding DNA: TGTGCCAGCAGCTTAGGTCCGGCGGCAGGGGTGCGCACCGGGGAGCTGTTTTTT. Its protein product is CASSLGPAAGVRTGELFF.

The sample holds a few counts of this clonotype. This rearrangement joins TRBV12-5 to TRBJ2-3; D call uncertain. This CDR3 is 14 amino acids long. The V gene lost 4 bases and the J gene lost 6 bases, with 14 bases spanning the gap. Germline V gives CDR1 LGHNT, CDR2 FRNRAP. Here the CDR3 reads CASGWSPRVDTQYF. The CDR3 DNA reads TGTGCTAGTGGTTGGTCACCAAGGGTGGATACGCAGTATTTT.

A note on this clonotype: This may be a read error, as it is one base from a much larger clone. V and J are TRBV10-3 and TRBJ2-7, with a possible D match to TRBD2 (6 bases). CDR3 length: 12 residues. CDR1 ENHRY and CDR2 SYGVKD come from the germline V gene. The V gene lost 8 bases and the J gene lost 3 bases, with 11 bases spanning the gap. CDR3 DNA: TGTGCCATCGGGGGGACTGTCTACGAGCAGTACTTC. Translating gives CAIGGTVYEQYF.

Comment on this clonotype: A clone one base away is much larger, so this may be a read error. The gene calls are TRBV6-5 and TRBJ1-4; D remains unclear. Per germline, CDR1 MNHEY and CDR2 SVGAGI. The CDR3 length is 14 residues. The CDR3 coding sequence is TGTGCCAGCAGGGAACAGAGATTTAATGAAGAACTGTTTTTT. It translates to CASREQRFNEELFF.

The CDR3 protein is CLPRYSKSSYEQYF. The CDR3, as DNA: TGTCTGCCAAGATACAGCAAGTCCTCCTACGAGCAGTACTTC. The chain recombines TRBV12-3 or TRBV12-4 with TRBJ2-7; D is ambiguous. The CDR3 runs to 14 residues.

The table lists this clonotype with many counts. V gene TRBV6-5 combines with J gene TRBJ1-2; D is possibly TRBD1 (6 bases). V was pared by 6 bases and J by 2 bases, with 19 bases between. The CDR3 sequence is 16 residues long. CDR1 and CDR2 (germline): MNHEY, SVGAGI. The CDR3 loop is CASSRTRTVNNYGYTF. CDR3 nucleotides: TGTGCCAGCAGCCGAACCCGGACAGTGAACAACTATGGCTACACCTTC.

The table lists this clonotype with a few counts. This sequence may be a read error, since a much larger clone differs from it by one base. The chain links TRBV29-1 to TRBJ2-7; D unclear. Germline assignment: CDR1 SQVTM and CDR2 ANQGSEA. This CDR3 comprises 11 residues. This CDR3 is CSVAGYGERYF. The CDR3 nucleotides read TGCAGCGTTGCTGGGTACGGCGAGCGGTACTTC.

V gene TRBV7-8 combines with J gene TRBJ1-2; tentative D call: TRBD1 (5 bases). Trimming pared 5 bases from V and 5 bases from J, leaving 24 bases between. CDR3 size: 17 residues. CDR1 and CDR2 from the germline V gene are SGHVS and FQNEAQ. The CDR3 protein is CASSPRGWGAPTYGYTF. The DNA for the CDR3 is TGTGCCAGCAGCCCCCGGGGGTGGGGAGCCCCTACATATGGCTACACCTTC.

With respect to this clonotype: The junction and the germline gene differ at one end; a read error may be behind it. This chain uses TRBV14 with TRBJ2-1, with 9 bases matching TRBD2. The CDR3 spans 13 residues. Per the germline V gene, CDR1 is SGHDN and CDR2 is FVKESK. The CDR3 here is CAGSRGASGNQFF. CDR3 DNA sequence: TGTGCCGGCAGTAGAGGGGCTAGCGGGAATCAGTTCTTC.

The chain combines TRBV3-1 with TRBJ1-5; D is unresolved. Germline assignment: CDR1 LGHDT and CDR2 YNNKEL (reference sequence). Deletions cut 2 bases from V and 5 bases from J, with 10 bases between. CDR3 size: 14 residues. DNA for the CDR3: TGTGCCAGCAGCCAACGGCACTCCGATCAGCCCCAGCATTTT. This codes for CASSQRHSDQPQHF.

Many counts were recorded for this clonotype. The rearrangement links TRBV19 to TRBJ2-4; D gene ambiguous. Per the germline V gene, CDR1 is LNHDA and CDR2 is SQIVND (reference sequence). The CDR3 spans 14 residues. Trimming took 5 bases from V and 7 from J, leaving 15 bases between them. DNA for the CDR3: TGTGCCAGTAGTCACCTCAAACTCGGGAACATTCAGTACTTC. It translates to CASSHLKLGNIQYF.

This chain links TRBV14 with TRBJ2-1, with 15 bases aligning to TRBD2. The CDR3 is 18 residues long. Germline CDR1 SGHDN, CDR2 FVKESK. The junction had 7 bases not matched to a gene; V was cut back by 0 bases and J by 7 bases. Written as DNA, the CDR3 is TGTGCCAGCAGCCAAGACCCCCCAGGGACTAGCGGGAGGAATGAGCAGTTCTTC. It is translated as CASSQDPPGTSGRNEQFF.

As regards this clonotype: One base away lies a much larger clone, so this may be a sequencing read error. The gene calls are TRBV5-1 and TRBJ2-7; D could derive from TRBD1 or TRBD2 (5 bases each). V was trimmed by 7 bases and J by 3 bases, leaving 17 bases between them. Germline CDR1 is SGHRS and CDR2 is YFSETQ. This CDR3 contains 14 residues. DNA for the CDR3: TGCGCCAGCGCCCTACCGGGACCAGGCTACGAGCAGTACTTC. It is translated as CASALPGPGYEQYF.

This clonotype occurred a few times. The rearrangement joins TRBV20-1 to TRBJ2-1; no clear D gene. The germline V gene has CDR1 DFQATT and CDR2 SNEGSKA (reference sequence). This CDR3 comprises 15 residues. Trimming removed 5 bases from V and 0 bases from J, with 14 bases in between. CDR3 DNA sequence: TGCAGTGCTGGTGGATCCCTGAGCTCCTACAATGAGCAGTTCTTC. Translating it yields CSAGGSLSSYNEQFF.